This is a list of T cell receptor beta chains from one sample in a study of CD4 and CD8 cells across lung adenocarcinoma regions. From the PCR reads, TCRdb called clonotypes with MiXCR, one entry per CDR3 protein. This sample has around 18,000 distinct CDR3 sequences, with around 53% found just once. The material sequenced was CD8+ T cells from the center of a lung tumor. These receptors came from a female donor with lung adenocarcinoma. The CD4 and CD8 labels of this study may be unreliable. CDR3s include the opening cysteine and the closing phenylalanine or tryptophan. The D gene is left open where the match is weak. Some rows have no size entry. The others give once, few or many, or a class for an expanded clone.

TRBJ1-5 13 TRBD1 TRBV27 NA TGTGCCAGCAGCCGGACAGGGGATCAGCCCCAGCATTTT CASSRTGDQPQHF
TRBJ2-3 11 TRBD2 TRBV10-3 few TGTGCCATAATGAGCGGGAGAATGCAGTATTTT CAIMSGRMQYF
TRBJ1-2 16 NA TRBV4-1 NA TGCGCCAGCAGCCAAGACTCGGCAAATTCTAACTATGGCTACACCTTC CASSQDSANSNYGYTF
TRBJ2-1 17 TRBD2 TRBV5-1 many TGCGCCAGCAGCCCCGGTTTAGCGGGGGGGCCGGTGGATGAGCAGTTCTTC CASSPGLAGGPVDEQFF
TRBJ2-3 16 TRBD2 TRBV6-1 NA TGTGCCAGCAGCGTAATAGCGGGAGATGTCACCGGTACGCTGTATTTT CASSVIAGDVTGTLYF
TRBJ2-7 14 NA TRBV10-2 many TGCGCCAGCAGCGAAGCGGCTGGTCCCTACGAGCAGTACTTC CASSEAAGPYEQYF
TRBJ2-5 14 TRBD2 TRBV27 NA TGTGCGGGCAGCGGGGGCCGTGGCCAAGAGACCCAGTATTTC CAGSGGRGQETQYF
TRBJ2-3 16 TRBD1 TRBV6-1 NA TGTGCCAGCAGGACAGGGGCCTCGTGGGATCCAGATACGCAGTATTTT CASRTGASWDPDTQYF
TRBJ2-6 16 NA TRBV6-1 NA TGTGCCAGCAGTGAAGTGGGCGGATCTGGGGCCAACGTCCTGACTTTC CASSEVGGSGANVLTF
TRBJ2-3 16 NA TRBV11-2 NA TGTGCCAGCACGACCGCAGTAGTCATAGACCCAGATACGCAGTATTTC CASTTAVVIDPDTQYF
TRBJ2-3 23 TRBD2 TRBV6-5 many TGTGCCAGCAGTTATCGTCTAGCGGGAGTGACGAAACCCCGGAGTGACCAAACAGATACGCAGTATTTT CASSYRLAGVTKPRSDQTDTQYF
TRBJ2-5 17 TRBD1 TRBV7-6 NA TGTGCCAGCAGCTTGCGAACCCCGGGACAGACGCAAGAGACCCAGTACTTC CASSLRTPGQTQETQYF
TRBJ2-7 19 TRBD2 TRBV4-3 NA TGCGCCAGCAGCCAAGGGGCTAGCGGGGGGGGGAGCTCCTACAATGAGCAGTACTTC CASSQGASGGGSSYNEQYF
TRBJ2-1 13 NA TRBV11-3 few TGTGCCAGCAGCCTCAGCTGGGACAATGAGCAGTTCTTC CASSLSWDNEQFF
TRBJ2-3 15 NA TRBV6-1 NA TGTGCCAGCAGCCTAGGGGGGGTTAACACCGGGGAGCAGTATTTT CASSLGGVNTGEQYF
TRBJ2-6 14 NA TRBV6-1 NA TGTGCCAGCACCGACACCTCTGGGGCCAACGTCCTGACTTTC CASTDTSGANVLTF
TRBJ2-5 12 NA TRBV6-1 few TGTGCCAGCGGGGGGCTGGGGGAGACCCAGTACTTC CASGGLGETQYF
TRBJ2-4 15 NA TRBV10-3 many TGTGCCATCAGTGAGTCGATATCAGGGATGGACATTCAGTACTTC CAISESISGMDIQYF
TRBJ2-1 14 TRBD2 TRBV12-3/TRBV12-4 few TGTGCCAGCAGGAGGACTAGTAGTCCTCCTGAGCAGTTCTTC CASRRTSSPPEQFF
TRBJ2-7 13 NA TRBV28 few TGTGCCAGCAGTTTCCGGGTTTCCTACGAGCAGTACTTC CASSFRVSYEQYF
TRBJ2-1 16 TRBD2 TRBV3-1 NA TGTGCCAGCAGCCCAAGACTAGCGGGGATCTACAATGAGCAGTTCTTC CASSPRLAGIYNEQFF
TRBJ2-1 14 TRBD2 TRBV6-1 NA TGTGCCAGCAGCCAGCGGGGCTCCTACAATGAGCAGTTCTTC CASSQRGSYNEQFF
TRBJ2-3 15 NA TRBV27 NA TGTGCCAGGGGTCTCTCGGGCGGTGACACAGATACCCAGTATTTC CARGLSGGDTDTQYF
TRBJ2-6 17 NA TRBV4-2 NA TGTGCCAGCAGCCAAGATCCCCCGGGGACTGGGGCCAACGTCCTGACTTTC CASSQDPPGTGANVLTF
TRBJ2-5 20 TRBD2 TRBV25-1 NA TGTGCCAGCAGTGGTAGGCCAGCGGGGACCTCACGGCCGGGCACAGAGACGCAGTACTTC CASSGRPAGTSRPGTETQYF
TRBJ2-1 12 TRBD1 TRBV10-1 many TGCGCCAGTTCGGACAGGGGTGGAGAGCAGTTCTTC CASSDRGGEQFF
TRBJ2-5 14 TRBD1 TRBV10-3 few TGTGCCAGCAGTGAGTTGACAGGGAAGGAGACCCAGTACTTC CASSELTGKETQYF
TRBJ2-6 15 NA TRBV6-1 NA TGTGCCAGCAGTGAGCAGGCTTCCTGGGCCAACGTCCTGACTTTC CASSEQASWANVLTF
TRBJ1-2 13 TRBD1 TRBV6-5 NA TGTGCCAGCAGTTGGTGGCAGGGGGAGGGCTACACCTTC CASSWWQGEGYTF
TRBJ2-2 14 NA TRBV7-2 once TGTGCCAGCAGCTCGCGACAATACACCGGTGCGCAGTTTTTT CASSSRQYTGAQFF
TRBJ2-2 15 NA TRBV5-1 NA TGCGCCAGCAGCTTCCAGGGGGGTGGCACCGGGGAGCTGTTTTTT CASSFQGGGTGELFF
TRBJ1-1 16 TRBD1 TRBV28 NA TGTGCCAGCAGTCGATTGTCGTCAGGGGGAAGGACTGAAGCTTTCTTT CASSRLSSGGRTEAFF
TRBJ2-5 14 NA TRBV7-2 NA TGTGCCAGCAGCTTCGGGACTGATACTGAGACCCAGTACTTC CASSFGTDTETQYF
TRBJ1-5 15 NA TRBV6-1 NA TGTGCCAGCAGTGAATTTGGGGTGACGGGTCAGCCCCAGCATTTT CASSEFGVTGQPQHF
TRBJ2-4 13 NA TRBV11-1 NA TGTGCCTGGGGGTTGTGGGCCACAGACATTCAGTACTTC CAWGLWATDIQYF
TRBJ2-1 12 NA TRBV6-5 few TGTGCCAGCAGTTACCCTGCGGGTGAGCAGTTCTTC CASSYPAGEQFF
TRBJ2-7 14 TRBD2 TRBV6-1 many TGTGCCAGCAGTCCCGGGACTAACCCCTACGAGCAGTACTTC CASSPGTNPYEQYF
TRBJ2-7 14 NA TRBV27 NA TGTGCCAGCAGTTTAAAAGGTGGGGACTACGAGCAGTACTTC CASSLKGGDYEQYF